This TCR beta chain was sequenced during a study of T cell responses to AZD1222 COVID-19 vaccine. Notes on this clone: No antigen is known for it.

Trimming stripped 0 bases from V and 6 bases from J, with 11 bases between. The germline CDR1 and CDR2 sequences are MNHEY and SVGAGI. The CDR3 contains 14 residues. Notes on the study in general: Spike-specific TCR breadth rose after two AZD1222 doses, and depth rose as well. Baseline antibody screening turned up just six or seven seropositive AZD1222 recipients. There were mostly white British donors and more females than males, and clonal diversity was possibly underestimated. With dominance at 160-218 and 743-854, vaccine-associated CD4 TCRs spanned spike.

The table came from immunoSEQ multiplex PCR; TCRdb's copy has only in-frame clones and leaves some out. The sample includes approximately 150,000 clones, roughly nine tenths seen only once; the top ten take about 1.5%. V usage is TRBV6-5 and J usage is TRBJ1-1; D gene unclear. Here the sequenced sample was peripheral blood, taken on day 0 of AZD1222 vaccination. This receptor was taken from an adult in good health. Written as DNA, the CDR3 is TGTGCCAGCAGTTACTCGAGGTCTGGGGCTGAAGCTTTCTTT. The encoded protein is CASSYSRSGAEAFF.